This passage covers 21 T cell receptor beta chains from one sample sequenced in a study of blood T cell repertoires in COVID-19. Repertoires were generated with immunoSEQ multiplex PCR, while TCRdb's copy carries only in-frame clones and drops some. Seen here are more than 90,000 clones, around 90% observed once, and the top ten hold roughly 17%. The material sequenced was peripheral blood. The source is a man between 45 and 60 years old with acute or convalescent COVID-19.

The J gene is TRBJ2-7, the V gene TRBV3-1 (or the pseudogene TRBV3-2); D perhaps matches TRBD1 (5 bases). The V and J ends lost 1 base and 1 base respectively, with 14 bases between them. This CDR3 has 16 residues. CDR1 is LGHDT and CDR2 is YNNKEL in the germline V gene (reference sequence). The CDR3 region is CASSQGQLVRSYEQYF. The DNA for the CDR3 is TGTGCCAGCAGCCAAGGACAGCTCGTCCGTTCCTACGAGCAGTACTTC.

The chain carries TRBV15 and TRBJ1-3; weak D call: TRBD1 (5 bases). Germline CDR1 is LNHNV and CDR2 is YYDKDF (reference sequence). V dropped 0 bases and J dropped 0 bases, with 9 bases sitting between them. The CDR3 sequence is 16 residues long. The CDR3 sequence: CATSREQVFSGNTIYF. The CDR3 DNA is TGTGCCACCAGCAGAGAACAGGTTTTCTCTGGAAACACCATATATTTT.

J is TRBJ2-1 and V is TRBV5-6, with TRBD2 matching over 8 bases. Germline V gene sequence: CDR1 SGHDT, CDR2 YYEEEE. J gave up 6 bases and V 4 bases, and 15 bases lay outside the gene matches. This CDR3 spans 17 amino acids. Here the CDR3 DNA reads TGTGCCAGCAGCGACCTCTCTGTAGCGGGGCTAGTCAATGAGCAGTTCTTC. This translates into CASSDLSVAGLVNEQFF.

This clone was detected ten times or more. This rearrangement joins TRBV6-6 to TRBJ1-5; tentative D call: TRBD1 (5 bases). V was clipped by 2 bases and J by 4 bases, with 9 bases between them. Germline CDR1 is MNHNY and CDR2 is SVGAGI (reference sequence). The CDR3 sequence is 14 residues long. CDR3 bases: TGTGCCAGCAGTTACAGTCCAGGGAATCAGCCCCAGCATTTT. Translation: CASSYSPGNQPQHF.

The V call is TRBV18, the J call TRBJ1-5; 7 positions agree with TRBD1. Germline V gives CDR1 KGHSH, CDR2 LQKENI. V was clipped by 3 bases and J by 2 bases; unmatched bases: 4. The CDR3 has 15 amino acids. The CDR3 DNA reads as TGTGCCAGCTCACCCTACAGGGGTGGCAATCAGCCCCAGCATTTT. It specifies CASSPYRGGNQPQHF. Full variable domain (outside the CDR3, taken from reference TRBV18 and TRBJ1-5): NAGVMQNPRHLVRRRGQEARLRCSPMKGHSHVYWYRQLPEEGLKFMVYLQKENIIDESGMPKERFSAEFPKEGPSILRIQQVVRGDSAAYFCASSPYRGGNQPQHFGDGTRLSIL.

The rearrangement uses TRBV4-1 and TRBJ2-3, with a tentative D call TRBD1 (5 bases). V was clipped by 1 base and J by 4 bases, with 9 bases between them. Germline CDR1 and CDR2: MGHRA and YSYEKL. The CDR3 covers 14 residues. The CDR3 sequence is CASSQARAADTQYF. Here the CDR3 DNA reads TGCGCCAGCAGCCAAGCCAGGGCGGCAGATACGCAGTATTTT.

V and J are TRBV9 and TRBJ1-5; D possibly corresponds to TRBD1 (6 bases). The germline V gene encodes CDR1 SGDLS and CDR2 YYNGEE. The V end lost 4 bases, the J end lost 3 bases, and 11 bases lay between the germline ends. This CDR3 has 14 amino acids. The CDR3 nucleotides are TGTGCCAGCAGCCCCAGGGGAGACAATCAGCCCCAGCATTTT. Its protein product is CASSPRGDNQPQHF. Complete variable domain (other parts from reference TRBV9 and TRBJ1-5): DSGVTQTPKHLITATGQRVTLRCSPRSGDLSVYWYQQSLDQGLQFLIQYYNGEERAKGNILERFSAQQFPDLHSELNLSSLELGDSALYFCASSPRGDNQPQHFGDGTRLSIL.

The CDR3 protein is CASSLVRGGTHGYTF. The CDR3 DNA reads as TGTGCCAGCAGCTTGGTTAGGGGAGGTACGCACGGCTACACCTTC. The chain joins TRBV5-5 to TRBJ1-2; D is possibly TRBD1 (5 bases). The germline V gene has CDR1 SGHKS and CDR2 YYEKEE (reference sequence). The CDR3 spans 15 residues. Deletions cut 0 bases from V and 8 bases from J, with 17 bases between.

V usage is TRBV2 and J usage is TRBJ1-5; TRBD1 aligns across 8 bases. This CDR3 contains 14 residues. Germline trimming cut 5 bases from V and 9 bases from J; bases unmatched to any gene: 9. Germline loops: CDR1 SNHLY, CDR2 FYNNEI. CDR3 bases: TGTGCCAGCAGTAAGACAGGGGATAGGCTGCCCCAGCATTTT. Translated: CASSKTGDRLPQHF. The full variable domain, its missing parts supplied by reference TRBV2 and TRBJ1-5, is EPEVTQTPSHQVTQMGQEVILRCVPISNHLYFYWYRQILGQKVEFLVSFYNNEISEKSEIFDDQFSVERPDGSNFTLKIRSTKLEDSAMYFCASSKTGDRLPQHFGDGTRLSIL.

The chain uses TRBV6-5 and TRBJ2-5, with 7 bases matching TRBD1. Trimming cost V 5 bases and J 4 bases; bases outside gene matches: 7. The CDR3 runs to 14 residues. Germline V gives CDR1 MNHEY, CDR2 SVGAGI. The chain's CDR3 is CASSIDRVRETQYF. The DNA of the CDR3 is TGTGCCAGCAGTATTGACAGGGTCAGAGAGACCCAGTACTTC.

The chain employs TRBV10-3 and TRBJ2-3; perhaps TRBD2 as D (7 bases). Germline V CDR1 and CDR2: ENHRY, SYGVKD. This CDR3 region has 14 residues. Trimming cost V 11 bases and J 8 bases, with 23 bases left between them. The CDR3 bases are TGTGCCTCCCGAGGGGGGGCATCTTTCGGTACGCAGTATTTT. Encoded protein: CASRGGASFGTQYF.

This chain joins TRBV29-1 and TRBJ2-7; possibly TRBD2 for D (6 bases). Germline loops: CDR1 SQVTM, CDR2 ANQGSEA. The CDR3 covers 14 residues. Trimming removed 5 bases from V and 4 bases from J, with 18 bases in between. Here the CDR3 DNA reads TGCAGCGTTTTTGGAGGGAAAGGGTTGTACGAGCAGTACTTC. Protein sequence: CSVFGGKGLYEQYF.

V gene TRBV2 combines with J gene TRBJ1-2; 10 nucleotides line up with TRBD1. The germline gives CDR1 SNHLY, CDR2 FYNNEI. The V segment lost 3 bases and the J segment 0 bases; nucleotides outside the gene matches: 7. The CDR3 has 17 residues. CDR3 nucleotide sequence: TGTGCCAGCAGTGAGACCGGGACAGGGGCTTCTAACTATGGCTACACCTTC. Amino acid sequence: CASSETGTGASNYGYTF. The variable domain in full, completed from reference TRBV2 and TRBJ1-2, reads EPEVTQTPSHQVTQMGQEVILRCVPISNHLYFYWYRQILGQKVEFLVSFYNNEISEKSEIFDDQFSVERPDGSNFTLKIRSTKLEDSAMYFCASSETGTGASNYGYTFGSGTRLTVV.

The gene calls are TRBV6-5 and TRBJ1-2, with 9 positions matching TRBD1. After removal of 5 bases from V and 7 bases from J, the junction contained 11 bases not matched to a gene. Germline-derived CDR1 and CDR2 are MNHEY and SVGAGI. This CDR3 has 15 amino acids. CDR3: CASSSLPGTGFGYTF. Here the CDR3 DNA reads TGTGCCAGCAGTAGCCTCCCCGGGACAGGGTTTGGCTACACCTTC.

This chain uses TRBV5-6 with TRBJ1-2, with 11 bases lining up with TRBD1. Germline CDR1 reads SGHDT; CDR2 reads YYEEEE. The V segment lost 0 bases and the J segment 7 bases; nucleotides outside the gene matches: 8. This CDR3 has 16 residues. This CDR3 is CASSLVPGQGVGGYTF. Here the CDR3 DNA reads TGTGCCAGCAGCTTGGTTCCGGGACAGGGGGTGGGTGGCTACACCTTC.

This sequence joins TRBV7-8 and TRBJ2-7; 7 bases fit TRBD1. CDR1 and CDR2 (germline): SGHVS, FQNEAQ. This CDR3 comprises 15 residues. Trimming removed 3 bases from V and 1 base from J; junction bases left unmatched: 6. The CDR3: CASSFDARGSYEQYF. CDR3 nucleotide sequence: TGTGCCAGCAGCTTCGACGCCAGGGGGTCCTACGAGCAGTACTTC.

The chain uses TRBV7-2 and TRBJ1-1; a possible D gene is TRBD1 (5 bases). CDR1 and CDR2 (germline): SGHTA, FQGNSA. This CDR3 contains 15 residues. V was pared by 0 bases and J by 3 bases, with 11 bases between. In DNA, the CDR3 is TGTGCCAGCAGCTTAGCCTATAAAGGGGACACTGAAGCTTTCTTT. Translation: CASSLAYKGDTEAFF.

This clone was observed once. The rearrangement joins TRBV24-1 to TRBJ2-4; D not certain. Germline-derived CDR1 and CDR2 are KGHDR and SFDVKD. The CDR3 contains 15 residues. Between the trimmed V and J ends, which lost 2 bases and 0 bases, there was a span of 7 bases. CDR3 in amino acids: CATSDSEPAKNIQYF. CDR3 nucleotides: TGTGCCACCAGTGATTCCGAGCCAGCCAAAAACATTCAGTACTTC.

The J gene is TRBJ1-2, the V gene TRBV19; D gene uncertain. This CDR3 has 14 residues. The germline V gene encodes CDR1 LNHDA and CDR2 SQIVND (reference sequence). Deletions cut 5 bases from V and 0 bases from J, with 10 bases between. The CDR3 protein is CASSPPGANYGYTF. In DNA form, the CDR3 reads TGTGCCAGTAGTCCCCCTGGAGCTAACTATGGCTACACCTTC.

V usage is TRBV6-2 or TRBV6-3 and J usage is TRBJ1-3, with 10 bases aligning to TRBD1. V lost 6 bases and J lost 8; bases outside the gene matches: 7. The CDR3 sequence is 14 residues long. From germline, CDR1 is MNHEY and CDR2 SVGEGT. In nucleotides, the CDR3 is TGTGCCAGCAGCTCCGGACAGGGGGAAGACACCATATATTTT. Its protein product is CASSSGQGEDTIYF.

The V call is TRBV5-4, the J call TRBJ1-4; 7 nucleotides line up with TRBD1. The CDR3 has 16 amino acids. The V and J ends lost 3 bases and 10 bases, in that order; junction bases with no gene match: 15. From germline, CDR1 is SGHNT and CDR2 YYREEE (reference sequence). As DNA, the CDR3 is TGTGCCAGCAGCTCAAACACAGGGGTGGGGGTCGGAAAACTGTTTTTT. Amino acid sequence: CASSSNTGVGVGKLFF.